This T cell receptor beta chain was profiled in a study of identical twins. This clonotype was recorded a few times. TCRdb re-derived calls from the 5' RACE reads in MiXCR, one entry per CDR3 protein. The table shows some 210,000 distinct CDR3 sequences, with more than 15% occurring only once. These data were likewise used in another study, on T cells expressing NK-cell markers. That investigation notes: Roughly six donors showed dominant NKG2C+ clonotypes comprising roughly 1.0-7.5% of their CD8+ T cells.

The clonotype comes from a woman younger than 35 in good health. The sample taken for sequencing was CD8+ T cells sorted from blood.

CDR3 nucleotides: TGTGCCAGCAGTGTATGGGGCGGGGAGCTGTTTTTT. This codes for CASSVWGGELFF. The rearrangement uses TRBV27 and TRBJ2-2; unclear D gene. Trimming cost V 5 bases and J 7 bases, with 8 bases left between them. The CDR3 has 12 amino acids. Germline V lookup: CDR1 MNHEY, CDR2 SMNVEV (reference sequence).